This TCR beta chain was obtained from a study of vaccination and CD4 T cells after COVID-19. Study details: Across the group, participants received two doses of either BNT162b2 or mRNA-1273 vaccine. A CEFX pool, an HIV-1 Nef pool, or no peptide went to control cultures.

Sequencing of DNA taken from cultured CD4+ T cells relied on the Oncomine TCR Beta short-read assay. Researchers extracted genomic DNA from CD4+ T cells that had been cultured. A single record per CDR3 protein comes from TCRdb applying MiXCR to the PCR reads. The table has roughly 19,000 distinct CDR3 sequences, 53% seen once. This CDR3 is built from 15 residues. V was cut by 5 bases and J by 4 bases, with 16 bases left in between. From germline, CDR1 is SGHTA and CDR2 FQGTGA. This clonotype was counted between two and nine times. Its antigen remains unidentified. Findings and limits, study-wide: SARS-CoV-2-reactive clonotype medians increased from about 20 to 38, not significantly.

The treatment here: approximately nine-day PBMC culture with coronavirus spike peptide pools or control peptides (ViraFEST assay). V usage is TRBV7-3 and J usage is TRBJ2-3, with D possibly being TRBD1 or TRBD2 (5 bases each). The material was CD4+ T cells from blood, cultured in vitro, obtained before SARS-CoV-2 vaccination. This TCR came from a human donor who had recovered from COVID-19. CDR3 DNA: TGTGCCAGCAGCCCTCAGAGGGGACCGGCAGATACGCAGTATTTT. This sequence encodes CASSPQRGPADTQYF. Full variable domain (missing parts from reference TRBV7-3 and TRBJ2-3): GAGVSQTPSNKVTEKGKYVELRCDPISGHTALYWYRQSLGQGPEFLIYFQGTGAADDSGLPNDRFFAVRPEGSVSTLKIQRTERGDSAVYLCASSPQRGPADTQYFGPGTRLTVL.